Reported below is one T cell receptor beta chain. Separation from the 666-subject first cohort characterized the roughly 110-subject validation cohort, to which the donors belonged. These data originate in a study of cytomegalovirus exposure and HLA in healthy donors. Trimming cost V 2 bases and J 7 bases, with 9 bases left between them. Germline V gene lookup returns CDR1 KGHSH and CDR2 LQKENI. The CDR3 extends over 12 amino acids. Method: immunoSEQ multiplex PCR; TCRdb's copy keeps in-frame clones and lacks some. The sample has more than 110,000 clones, almost 85% seen once. Sequencing was performed on PBMCs. The V call is TRBV18, the J call TRBJ2-7, with D unresolved. This sequence originates from a woman in her thirties in good health and CMV-seronegative. The CDR3 region has the DNA TGTGCCAGCTCACCAATGTCCGGGGAGCAGTACTTC. It translates to CASSPMSGEQYF.